One sample yielded the 8 T cell receptor beta chains listed below, sequenced in a study of T cell responses to AZD1222 COVID-19 vaccine. Only in-frame clones appear in the TCRdb table, and some are missing; sequencing was by immunoSEQ multiplex PCR. Among roughly 120,000 clones, around 93% were seen once, and the ten largest hold 7.5% to 9%. Sample: peripheral blood, taken on day 0 of AZD1222 vaccination. The receptors derive from an adult in good health.

This chain connects TRBV19 to TRBJ1-3; weak D call: TRBD1 (5 bases). Germline assignment: CDR1 LNHDA and CDR2 SQIVND (reference sequence). Trimming removed 11 bases from V and 7 bases from J, with 18 bases in between. This CDR3 has 13 amino acids. Here the CDR3 DNA reads TGTGCCGCCGGGACCGAGGTTTATAACACCATATATTTT. It specifies CAAGTEVYNTIYF.

V is TRBV27 and J is TRBJ1-2, with D maybe TRBD1 (6 bases). Deletions cut 5 bases from V and 7 bases from J, with 14 bases between. Germline values: CDR1 MNHEY, CDR2 SMNVEV (reference sequence). CDR3 length equals 13 residues. CDR3 nucleotide sequence: TGTGCCAGCAGTCCCGGGACATATGGTGGCTACACCTTC. Translated, it gives CASSPGTYGGYTF.

This clone was picked up one time. This rearrangement joins TRBV5-6 to TRBJ1-5, with 10 bases lining up with TRBD1. The CDR3 contains 16 residues. J was trimmed by 6 bases and V by 0 bases; bases with no gene match: 6. The germline gives CDR1 SGHDT, CDR2 YYEEEE. CDR3 in DNA: TGTGCCAGCAGCTTGGTTGGACAGGGGGAAGGTCAGCCCCAGCATTTT. Amino acid sequence: CASSLVGQGEGQPQHF. Together with reference TRBV5-6 and TRBJ1-5, the CDR3 gives the full variable domain: DAGVTQSPTHLIKTRGQQVTLRCSPKSGHDTVSWYQQALGQGPQFIFQYYEEEERQRGNFPDRFSGHQFPNYSSELNVNALLLGDSALYLCASSLVGQGEGQPQHFGDGTRLSIL.

The chain carries TRBV30 and TRBJ1-6; D remains ambiguous. There are 11 residues in the CDR3. V was clipped by 1 base and J by 7 bases, with 2 bases between them. Per the germline V gene, CDR1 is GTSNPN and CDR2 is SVGIG (reference sequence). The CDR3, as DNA: TGTGCCTGGAGTGGGAATTCACCCCTCCACTTT. It yields the protein CAWSGNSPLHF.

This rearrangement joins TRBV5-6 to TRBJ1-2, with D unresolved. V lost 4 bases, J lost 2 bases, and 9 bases lay in between. This CDR3 is 13 amino acids long. CDR1 SGHDT and CDR2 YYEEEE come from the germline V gene. The CDR3 region has the DNA TGTGCCAGCAGCCCCGACATGAACTATGGCTACACCTTC. Protein product: CASSPDMNYGYTF.

The V gene is TRBV29-1, the J gene TRBJ1-2; no firm D call. The V and J ends lost 0 bases and 9 bases respectively, with 14 bases between them. Germline V gene sequence: CDR1 SQVTM, CDR2 ANQGSEA. This CDR3 has 13 residues. CDR3 loop: CSVEDPARLSYTF. For the CDR3, the DNA is TGCAGCGTTGAAGATCCGGCCCGCTTGAGCTACACCTTC.

The chain combines TRBV18 with TRBJ1-5; D remains unclear. The CDR3 is 13 residues long. CDR1 KGHSH and CDR2 LQKENI come from the germline V gene. The V gene lost 6 bases and the J gene lost 5 bases, with 11 bases spanning the gap. The CDR3 sequence: CASSPNRDQPQHF. DNA of the CDR3: TGTGCCAGCTCCCCGAACAGAGATCAGCCCCAGCATTTT.

The DNA for the CDR3 is TGTGCCAGCAGCACTAGCGGGGGAGGCTATGGCTACACCTTC. Residues: CASSTSGGGYGYTF. V and J are TRBV11-3 and TRBJ1-2, with D perhaps matching TRBD1 (5 bases). Per the germline V gene, CDR1 is SGHNT and CDR2 is YENEEA. This CDR3 is 14 amino acids long. V shed 5 bases and J shed 4 bases, with 14 bases lying between them.